Shown below are 11 T cell receptor beta chains from a single sample sequenced in a study of T cells in Graves' hyperthyroidism and ophthalmopathy. TCR beta CDR3 sequences were amplified from RNA transcripts. First-round RT-PCR of the TCR CDR3 relied on the HTBI primer set. MiXCR, applied by TCRdb to the multiplex PCR reads, yields one record per CDR3 protein. The sample has about 290,000 distinct CDR3 sequences, roughly 17% seen once; the top ten hold approximately 35%. The sequenced material came from blood. All receptors come from a man aged 25-45 years with Graves' hyperthyroidism.

The chain carries TRBV7-9 and TRBJ1-6; D is ambiguous. From germline, CDR1 is SEHNR and CDR2 FQNEAQ (reference sequence). Trimming left V 6 bases short and J 5 bases short, with 8 bases between. The length of the CDR3 is 13 residues. The CDR3 bases are TGTGCCAGCAGTTCCTGGGATAATTCACCCCTCCACTTT. Translating gives CASSSWDNSPLHF. Variable domain in full (rest from reference TRBV7-9 and TRBJ1-6): DTGVSQNPRHKITKRGQNVTFRCDPISEHNRLYWYRQTLGQGPEFLTYFQNEAQLEKSRLLSDRFSAERPKGSFSTLEIQRTEQGDSAMYLCASSSWDNSPLHFGNGTRLTVT.

The rearrangement joins TRBV4-1 to TRBJ1-1; D perhaps matches TRBD1 (5 bases). This CDR3 has 17 amino acids. Trimming took off 2 bases at V and 5 bases at J, with 21 bases between the two ends. CDR1 MGHRA and CDR2 YSYEKL come from the germline V gene. CDR3 nucleotides: TGCGCCAGCAGCCAACCAAGAGGCGGGGGGAGGGGAACTGAAGCTTTCTTT. Its protein product is CASSQPRGGGRGTEAFF.

There are many counts of this clonotype. The chain is built from TRBV20-1 and TRBJ2-7; 8 positions match TRBD2. Germline V CDR1 and CDR2: DFQATT, SNEGSKA (reference sequence). V dropped 4 bases and J dropped 7; count of bases not matched to a gene: 12. This CDR3 is built from 14 residues. The CDR3 nucleotides read TGCAGTGCTATCGTGACTAGCGAGAGTTGGGAGCAGTACTTC. As protein: CSAIVTSESWEQYF.

This clonotype was counted ten times or more. The chain uses TRBV2 and TRBJ2-1; 8 bases match TRBD1. The CDR3 covers 16 residues. J was trimmed by 8 bases and V by 2 bases; bases with no gene match: 11. The germline V gene has CDR1 SNHLY and CDR2 FYNNEI. CDR3 loop: CASSESKAGGLYEQFF. CDR3 sequence (DNA): TGTGCCAGCAGTGAATCAAAGGCAGGGGGCCTCTATGAGCAGTTCTTC.

The chain employs TRBV19 and TRBJ1-1, with 8 bases lining up with TRBD1. Germline loops: CDR1 LNHDA, CDR2 SQIVND (reference sequence). The CDR3 contains 12 residues. Trimming at V came to 10 bases and at J to 5 bases, leaving 6 bases not matched to a gene. This chain's CDR3 is CATSDRETEAFF. The CDR3, as DNA: TGTGCCACCTCGGACAGGGAGACTGAAGCTTTCTTT.

The chain carries TRBV2 and TRBJ1-3, with D possibly being TRBD1 (6 bases). Germline-derived CDR1 and CDR2 are SNHLY and FYNNEI. The CDR3 length is 15 residues. V lost 4 bases to trimming and J lost 2 bases, with 12 bases between them. CDR3 residues: CASSAGTPPGNTIYF. The CDR3 DNA is TGTGCCAGCAGTGCCGGGACACCACCTGGAAACACCATATATTTT.

The sample holds many counts of this clonotype. The chain combines TRBV3-1 with TRBJ2-3; D gene ambiguous. Trimming took off 4 bases at V and 2 bases at J, with 16 bases between the two ends. The CDR3 is 16 residues long. CDR1 and CDR2 from the germline V gene are LGHDT and YNNKEL (reference sequence). The CDR3 sequence: CASSRGSSRLTDTQYF. As DNA, the CDR3 is TGTGCCAGCAGCCGCGGTAGTTCTCGGCTCACAGATACGCAGTATTTT.

Many counts were recorded for this clonotype. J is TRBJ2-7 and V is TRBV20-1, with TRBD2 identical over 9 bases. Germline V gene sequence: CDR1 DFQATT, CDR2 SNEGSKA (reference sequence). The ends lost 3 bases at V and 2 bases at J; junction bases unmatched: 8. The CDR3 loop spans 15 amino acids. CDR3 bases: TGCAGTGCTAGGGACCGGGGACTAGCCCCCTACGAGCAGTACTTC. Encoded protein: CSARDRGLAPYEQYF.

Many counts were recorded for this clonotype. V and J are TRBV7-2 and TRBJ2-3; 11 bases map to TRBD1. This CDR3 is 17 amino acids long. Germline lookup yields CDR1 SGHTA and CDR2 FQGNSA. V lost 1 base, J lost 2 bases, and 5 bases stayed unmatched. DNA for the CDR3: TGTGCCAGCAGCTTAGTATGGGGACAGGGGGTCACAGATACGCAGTATTTT. This encodes CASSLVWGQGVTDTQYF.

There are many counts of this clonotype. This chain connects TRBV28 to TRBJ2-3; D possibly corresponds to TRBD2 (6 bases). V was trimmed by 7 bases and J by 1 base, leaving 15 bases between them. Germline V CDR1 and CDR2: MDHEN, SYDVKM. The CDR3 has 15 residues. CDR3 bases: TGTGCCAGCACTACCCATTCGGGGGGCACAGATACGCAGTATTTT. It yields the protein CASTTHSGGTDTQYF.

The CDR3 region has the DNA TGTGCCAGCAGCTTATGGGAGCGGACCGGGGAGCTGTTTTTT. Residues: CASSLWERTGELFF. The chain recombines TRBV7-6 with TRBJ2-2; possible D gene TRBD2, 5 bases. From germline, CDR1 is SGHVS and CDR2 FNYEAQ. V was pared by 2 bases and J by 5 bases, with 9 bases between. The CDR3 spans 14 residues.